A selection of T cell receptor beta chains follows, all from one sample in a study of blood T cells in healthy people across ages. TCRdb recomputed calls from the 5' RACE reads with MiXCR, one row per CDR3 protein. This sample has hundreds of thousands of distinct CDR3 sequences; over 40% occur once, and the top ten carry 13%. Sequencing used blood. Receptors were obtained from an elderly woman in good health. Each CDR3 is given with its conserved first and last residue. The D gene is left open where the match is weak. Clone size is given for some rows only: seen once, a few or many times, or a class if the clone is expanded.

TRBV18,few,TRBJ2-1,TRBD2,TGTGCCAGCTCACCAAGCGGGAGATCCCTTCGAAGCTCCTACAATGAGCAGTTCTTC,CASSPSGRSLRSSYNEQFF
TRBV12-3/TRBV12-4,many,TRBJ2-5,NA,TGTGCCAGCAGCCCCCATCGGCAAGAGACCCAGTACTTC,CASSPHRQETQYF
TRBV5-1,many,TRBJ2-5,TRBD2,TGCGCCAGCAGGCCACTAGCGGGATCGGAGACCCAGTACTTC,CASRPLAGSETQYF
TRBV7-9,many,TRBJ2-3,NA,TGTGCCAGCAGCTTATCCCAGGAGGCGCAGTATTTT,CASSLSQEAQYF
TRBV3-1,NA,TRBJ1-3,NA,TGTGCCAGCAGCCCGTCTCAGGGAAACACCATATATTTT,CASSPSQGNTIYF
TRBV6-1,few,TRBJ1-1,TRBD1,TGTGCCAGCAGTGACCCACCGGGACAGGGTTTGAACACTGAAGCTTTCTTT,CASSDPPGQGLNTEAFF
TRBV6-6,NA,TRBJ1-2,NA,TGTGCCAGCAGCCATCAATTAAGGACAGTCCAAGGGGATGGCTACACCTTC,CASSHQLRTVQGDGYTF
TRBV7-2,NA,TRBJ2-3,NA,TGTGCCAGCAGCTTAGAAGGGCTGTCGGGCGGGGATACGCAGTATTTT,CASSLEGLSGGDTQYF
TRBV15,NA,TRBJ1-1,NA,TGTGCCACCAGCAGAGAGGCGGTGATGAACACTGAAGCTTTCTTT,CATSREAVMNTEAFF
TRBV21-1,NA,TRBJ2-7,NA,TGTGCCAGCAGCAGGGGGGGACCAAACCTCTCCTACGAGCAGTACTTC,CASSRGGPNLSYEQYF
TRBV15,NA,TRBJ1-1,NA,TGTGCCACCAGCAGAGATCGAAACAGGAGGAACACTGAAGCTTTCTTT,CATSRDRNRRNTEAFF
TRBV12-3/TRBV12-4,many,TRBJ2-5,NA,TGTGCCAGCAGTTCTACCACAGGGTCAGAGACCCAGTACTTC,CASSSTTGSETQYF
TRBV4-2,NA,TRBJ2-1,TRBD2,TGTGCCAGCAGCCAAGGGGGGGGGTCGAGTGAGCAGTTCTTC,CASSQGGGSSEQFF
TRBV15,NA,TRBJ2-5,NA,TGTGCCACCAGCAGAACCCGGACGGCCACCCAGTACTTC,CATSRTRTATQYF
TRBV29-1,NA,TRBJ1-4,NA,TGCGGGGGGCTTAATGAAAAACTGTTTTTT,CGGLNEKLFF
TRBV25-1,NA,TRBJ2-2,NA,TGTGCCCGCAACAGGGAGTCCGGGGAGCTGTTTTTT,CARNRESGELFF
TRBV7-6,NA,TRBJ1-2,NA,TGTGCCAGCAGCTTAGGAGAGATTGTGGGCGGCTACACCTTC,CASSLGEIVGGYTF
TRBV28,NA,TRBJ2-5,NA,TGTGCCAGCAGTTTGAAATGGATACCCCGGACGCCGGGGGAGACCCAGTACTTC,CASSLKWIPRTPGETQYF
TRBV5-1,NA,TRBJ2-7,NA,TGCGCCAGCAGCTCGACGGGATCAAGAGAGTCGAGCTCCTACAATGAGCAGTACTTC,CASSSTGSRESSSYNEQYF
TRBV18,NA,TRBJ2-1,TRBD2,TGTGCCAGCTCACCGGGGAGGGCCAGGGAAGGTGAGCAGTTCTTC,CASSPGRAREGEQFF
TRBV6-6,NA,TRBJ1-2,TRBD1,TGTGCCAGCAGTTACTCGGGACAGAGTTATGGCGACACCTTC,CASSYSGQSYGDTF
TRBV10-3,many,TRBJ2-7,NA,TGTGCCATCGGGGCACGGGACGAGCAGTACTTC,CAIGARDEQYF
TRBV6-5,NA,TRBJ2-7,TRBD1,TGTGCCAGCATGGGACAGTCCTACGAGCAGTACTTC,CASMGQSYEQYF
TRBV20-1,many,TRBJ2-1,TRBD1,TGCAGTGCTAGAGATCGTCGGACAGGGTGGAATGAGCAGTTCTTC,CSARDRRTGWNEQFF
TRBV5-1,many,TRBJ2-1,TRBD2,TGCGCCAGCAGCCGAGGACTAGCGGGAGGGCCAAACTGGGTTGATGAGCAGTTCTTC,CASSRGLAGGPNWVDEQFF
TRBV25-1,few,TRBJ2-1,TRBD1,TGTGCCAGCAGTGCGACAGGGCACTACAATGAGCAGTTCTTC,CASSATGHYNEQFF
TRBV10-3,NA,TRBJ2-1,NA,TGTGCCATCAGGTCCGGGGCCCCCGGGTATGAGCAGTTCTTC,CAIRSGAPGYEQFF
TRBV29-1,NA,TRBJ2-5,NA,TGCAGCGTTGTCTTTGGTACAGGGATGGAGACCCAGTACTTC,CSVVFGTGMETQYF
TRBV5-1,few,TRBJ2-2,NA,TGCGCCAGCAGCTTGGGCGGGTTTTCTCTCACCGGGGAGCTGTTTTTT,CASSLGGFSLTGELFF
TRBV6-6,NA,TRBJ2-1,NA,TGTGCCAACATGGGTGGGAATTTCCATGAGCAGTTCTTC,CANMGGNFHEQFF
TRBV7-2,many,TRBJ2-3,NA,TGTGCCAGCCCACATATCGAGAGTGCAGATACGCAGTATTTT,CASPHIESADTQYF
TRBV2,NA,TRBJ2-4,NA,TGTGCCAGCAGTGGCCCCTCGGAGTACTTC,CASSGPSEYF
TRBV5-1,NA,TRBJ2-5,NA,TGCGCCAGCAGCAGTCAACAGGAAACCCAGTACTTC,CASSSQQETQYF
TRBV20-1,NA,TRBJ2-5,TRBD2,TGCAGTGCCTACTCCGGGACTAGCGGGAGTCTTAGTCACAATGAGCAGTACTTC,CSAYSGTSGSLSHNEQYF
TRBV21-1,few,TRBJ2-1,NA,TGTGCCAGCAGCAAAGGCCCGCGGACCTACAATGAGCAGTTCTTC,CASSKGPRTYNEQFF
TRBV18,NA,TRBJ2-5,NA,TGTGCCAGCTCACCTCGGGGAAGGGAGCAGTACTTC,CASSPRGREQYF
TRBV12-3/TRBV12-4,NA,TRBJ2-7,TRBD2,TGTGCCAGCAGTGCAACGACTAGCGGGACTACAAATGAGCAGTACTTC,CASSATTSGTTNEQYF
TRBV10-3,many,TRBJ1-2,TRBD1,TGTGCCATCAAGGGGACAGGGGCCGCGAATGGCTACACCTTC,CAIKGTGAANGYTF
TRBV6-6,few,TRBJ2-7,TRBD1,TGTGCCAGCACCCGACAGGGGAGCACCTACGAGCAGTACTTC,CASTRQGSTYEQYF
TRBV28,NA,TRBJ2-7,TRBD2,TGTGCCAACTCGAGCGGGAGCTCCTACGAGCAGTACTTC,CANSSGSSYEQYF
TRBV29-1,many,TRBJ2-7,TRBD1,TGCAGCGTTGAGGCTTTGGGACAGGGGATTTACGAGCAGTACTTC,CSVEALGQGIYEQYF
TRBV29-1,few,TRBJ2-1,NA,TGCAGCGCCGCGGAGGACCGGGTTGAGCAGTTCTTC,CSAAEDRVEQFF
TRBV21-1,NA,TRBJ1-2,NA,TGTACCAGCAGCCCACGGTCGGGAGGGACGAGTTATGGCTACACCTTC,CTSSPRSGGTSYGYTF
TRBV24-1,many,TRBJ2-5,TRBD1,TGTGCCACCGGACAGGATGGACAAGAGACCCAGTACTTC,CATGQDGQETQYF
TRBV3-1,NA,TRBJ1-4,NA,TGTGCCAGCAGCGTAGTCCCTCGGCAGGGACCTAATGAAAAACTGTTTTTT,CASSVVPRQGPNEKLFF
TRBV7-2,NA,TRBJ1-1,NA,TGTGCCAGCAGGGCGGGCACTGGGGCTTTCTTT,CASRAGTGAFF
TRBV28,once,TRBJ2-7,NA,TGTGCCAGCAGTGTAGCCCCAAGTTATGAGCAGTACTTC,CASSVAPSYEQYF
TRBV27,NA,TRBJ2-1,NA,TGTGCCAGCAGTTCTTTGGGTTGGAATGAGCAGTTCTTC,CASSSLGWNEQFF
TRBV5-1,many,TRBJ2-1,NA,TGCGCCAGCAACAAACAGGATAGCTCCTACAATGAGCAGTTCTTC,CASNKQDSSYNEQFF